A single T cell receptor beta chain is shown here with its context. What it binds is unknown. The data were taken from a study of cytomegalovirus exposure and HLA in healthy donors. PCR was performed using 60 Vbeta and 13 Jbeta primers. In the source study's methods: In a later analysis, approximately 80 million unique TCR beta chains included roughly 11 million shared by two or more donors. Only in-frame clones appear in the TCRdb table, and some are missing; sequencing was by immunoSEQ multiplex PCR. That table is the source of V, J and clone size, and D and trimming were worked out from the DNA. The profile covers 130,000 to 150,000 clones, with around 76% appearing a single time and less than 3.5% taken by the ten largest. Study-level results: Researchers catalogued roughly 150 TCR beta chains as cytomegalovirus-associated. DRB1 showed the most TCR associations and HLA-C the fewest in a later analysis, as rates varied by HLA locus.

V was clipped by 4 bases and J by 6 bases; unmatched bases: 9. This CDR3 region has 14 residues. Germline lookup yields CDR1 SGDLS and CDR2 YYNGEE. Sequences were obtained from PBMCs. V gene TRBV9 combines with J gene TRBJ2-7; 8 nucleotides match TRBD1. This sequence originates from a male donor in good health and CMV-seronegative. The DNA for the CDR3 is TGTGCCAGCAGCCCAGGGGGCAGCCGTCTCGAGCAGTACTTC. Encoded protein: CASSPGGSRLEQYF.